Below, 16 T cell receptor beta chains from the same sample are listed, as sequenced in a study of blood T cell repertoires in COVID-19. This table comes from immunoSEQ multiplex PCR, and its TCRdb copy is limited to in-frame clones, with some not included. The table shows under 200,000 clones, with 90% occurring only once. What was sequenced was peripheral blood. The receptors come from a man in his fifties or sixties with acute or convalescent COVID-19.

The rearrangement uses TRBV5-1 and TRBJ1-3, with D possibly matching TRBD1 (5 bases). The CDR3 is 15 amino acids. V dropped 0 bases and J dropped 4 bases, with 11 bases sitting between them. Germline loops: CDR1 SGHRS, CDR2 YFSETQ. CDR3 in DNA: TGCGCCAGCAGCTTGGAGCAGGGAACAGGAAACACCATATATTTT. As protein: CASSLEQGTGNTIYF.

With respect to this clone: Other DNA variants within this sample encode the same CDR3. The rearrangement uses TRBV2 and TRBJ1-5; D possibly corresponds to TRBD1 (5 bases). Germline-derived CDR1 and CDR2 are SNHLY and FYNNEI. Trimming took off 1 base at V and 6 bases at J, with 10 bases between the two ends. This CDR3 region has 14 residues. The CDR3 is CASSEGRVSQPQHF. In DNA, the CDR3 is TGTGCCAGCAGTGAAGGCAGGGTTAGTCAGCCCCAGCATTTT.

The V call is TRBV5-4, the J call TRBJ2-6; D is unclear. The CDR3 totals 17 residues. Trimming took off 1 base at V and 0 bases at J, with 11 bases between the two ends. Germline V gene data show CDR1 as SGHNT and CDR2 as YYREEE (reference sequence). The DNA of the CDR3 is TGTGCCAGCAGCTTGTGGCCAGGCAGCTCTGGGGCCAACGTCCTGACTTTC. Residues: CASSLWPGSSGANVLTF.

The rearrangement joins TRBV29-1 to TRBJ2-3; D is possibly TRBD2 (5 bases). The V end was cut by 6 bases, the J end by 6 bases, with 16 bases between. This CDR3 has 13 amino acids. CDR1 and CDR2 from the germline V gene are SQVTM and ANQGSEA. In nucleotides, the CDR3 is TGCAGCGTCCTTGAGGGAGCTGTGGATACGCAGTATTTT. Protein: CSVLEGAVDTQYF.

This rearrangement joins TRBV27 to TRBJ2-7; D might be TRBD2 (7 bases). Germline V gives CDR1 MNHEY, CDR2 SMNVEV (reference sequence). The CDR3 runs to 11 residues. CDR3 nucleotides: TGTGGCGTCGGGGGGCCCAACGAGCAGTACTTC. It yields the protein CGVGGPNEQYF.

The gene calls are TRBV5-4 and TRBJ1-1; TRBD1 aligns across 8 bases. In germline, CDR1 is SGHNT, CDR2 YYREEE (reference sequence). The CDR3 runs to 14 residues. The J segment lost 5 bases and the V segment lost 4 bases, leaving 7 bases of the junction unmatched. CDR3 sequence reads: CASSLGQGRTEAFF. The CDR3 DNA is TGTGCCAGCAGCCTAGGACAGGGACGAACTGAAGCTTTCTTT.

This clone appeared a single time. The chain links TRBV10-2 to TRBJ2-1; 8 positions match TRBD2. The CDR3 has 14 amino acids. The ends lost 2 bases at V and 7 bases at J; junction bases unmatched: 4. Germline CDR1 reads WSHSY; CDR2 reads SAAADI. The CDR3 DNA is TGCGCCAGCAGTGAGATGGGCGGGGGGAATGAGCAGTTCTTC. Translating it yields CASSEMGGGNEQFF.

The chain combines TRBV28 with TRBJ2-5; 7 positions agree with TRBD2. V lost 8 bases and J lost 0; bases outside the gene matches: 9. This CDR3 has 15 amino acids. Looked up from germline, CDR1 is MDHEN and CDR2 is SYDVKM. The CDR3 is CASGGGFGYQETQYF. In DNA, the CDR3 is TGTGCCAGCGGGGGGGGTTTTGGGTACCAAGAGACCCAGTACTTC.

This chain's CDR3 is CASSPSGLAGGGETQYF. The CDR3 nucleotides read TGTGCCAGCAGTCCTTCCGGACTAGCGGGAGGGGGAGAGACCCAGTACTTC. This chain links TRBV28 with TRBJ2-5; 15 positions agree with TRBD2. J gave up 4 bases and V 5 bases, and 8 bases lay outside the gene matches. From germline, CDR1 is MDHEN and CDR2 SYDVKM. The CDR3 is 17 amino acids.

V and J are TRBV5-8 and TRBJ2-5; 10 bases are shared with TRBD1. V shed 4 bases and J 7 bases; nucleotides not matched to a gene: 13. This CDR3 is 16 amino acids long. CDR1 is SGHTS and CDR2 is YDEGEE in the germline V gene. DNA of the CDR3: TGTGCCAGCAGCCCTGGGACAGGGGCCCCAATGGGGACCCAGTACTTC. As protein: CASSPGTGAPMGTQYF.

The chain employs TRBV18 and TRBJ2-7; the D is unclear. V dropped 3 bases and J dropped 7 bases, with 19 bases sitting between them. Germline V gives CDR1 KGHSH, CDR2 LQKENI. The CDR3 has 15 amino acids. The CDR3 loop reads CASSPTAPRPREQYV. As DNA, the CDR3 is TGTGCCAGCTCACCTACCGCGCCTCGCCCCCGAGAGCAGTACGTC.

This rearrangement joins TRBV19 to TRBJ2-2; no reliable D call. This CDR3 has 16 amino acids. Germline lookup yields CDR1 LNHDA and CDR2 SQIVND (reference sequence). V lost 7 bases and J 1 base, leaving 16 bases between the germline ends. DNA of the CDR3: TGTGCCAGTACCAAGTCTGTTTGGCAGAACACCGGGGAGCTGTTTTTT. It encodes CASTKSVWQNTGELFF.

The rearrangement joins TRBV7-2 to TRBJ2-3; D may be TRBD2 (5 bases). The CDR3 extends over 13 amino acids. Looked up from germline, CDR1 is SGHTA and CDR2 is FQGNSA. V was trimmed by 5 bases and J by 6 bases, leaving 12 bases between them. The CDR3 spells CASSLRTFDTQYF. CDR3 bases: TGTGCCAGCAGCCTCAGGACTTTTGATACGCAGTATTTT. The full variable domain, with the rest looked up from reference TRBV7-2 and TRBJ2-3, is GAGVSQSPSNKVTEKGKDVELRCDPISGHTALYWYRQSLGQGLEFLIYFQGNSAPDKSGLPSDRFSAERTGGSVSTLTIQRTQQEDSAVYLCASSLRTFDTQYFGPGTRLTVL.

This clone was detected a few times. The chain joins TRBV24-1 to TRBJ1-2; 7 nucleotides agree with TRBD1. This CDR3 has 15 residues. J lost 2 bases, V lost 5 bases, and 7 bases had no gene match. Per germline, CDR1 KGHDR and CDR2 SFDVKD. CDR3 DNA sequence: TGTGCCACCAGTGGTGGGACAGCACTAAACTATGGCTACACCTTC. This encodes CATSGGTALNYGYTF.

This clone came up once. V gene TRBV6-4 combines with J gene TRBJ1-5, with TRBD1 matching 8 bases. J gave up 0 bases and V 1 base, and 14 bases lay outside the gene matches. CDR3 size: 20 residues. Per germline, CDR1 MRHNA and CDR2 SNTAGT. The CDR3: CASSDYPLSRGQDSNQPQHF. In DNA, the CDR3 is TGTGCCAGCAGTGACTATCCTTTATCCAGGGGGCAGGATAGCAATCAGCCCCAGCATTTT.

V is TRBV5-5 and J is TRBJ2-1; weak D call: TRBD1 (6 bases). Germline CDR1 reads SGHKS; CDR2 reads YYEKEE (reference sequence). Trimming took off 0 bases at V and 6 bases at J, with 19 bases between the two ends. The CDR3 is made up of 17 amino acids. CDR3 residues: CASSLAVRGPTLNEQFF. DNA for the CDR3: TGTGCCAGCAGCTTGGCTGTCAGGGGCCCCACACTCAATGAGCAGTTCTTC.